The next 26 T cell receptor beta chains were all read from a single sample in a study of blood T cell repertoires in COVID-19. Data came from immunoSEQ multiplex PCR; TCRdb stores just in-frame clones and leaves some out. Of about 250,000 clones detected, roughly 82% appear once; the ten largest clones hold approximately 4.8%. Specimen: peripheral blood. The source is a woman aged 70 to 79 with acute or convalescent COVID-19.

The chain recombines TRBV5-4 with TRBJ2-1, with TRBD2 identical over 9 bases. J was trimmed by 7 bases and V by 1 base; bases with no gene match: 6. CDR3 length: 15 amino acids. Germline lookup yields CDR1 SGHNT and CDR2 YYREEE (reference sequence). CDR3 sequence: CASSLILAGSNEQFF. The CDR3 DNA sequence: TGTGCCAGCAGCTTGATTCTAGCGGGGTCGAATGAGCAGTTCTTC.

This clone appeared once. The rearrangement links TRBV7-2 to TRBJ1-5; D is unresolved. Germline values: CDR1 SGHTA, CDR2 FQGNSA. V shed 2 bases and J shed 9 bases, with 20 bases lying between them. This CDR3 spans 16 amino acids. The DNA for the CDR3 is TGTGCCAGCAGCTTAAGTTCGGTGGATCCCCCAGGGCCCCAGCATTTT. Translated, it gives CASSLSSVDPPGPQHF.

This rearrangement joins TRBV7-8 to TRBJ2-7, with 12 nucleotides matching TRBD1. In germline, CDR1 is SGHVS, CDR2 FQNEAQ. CDR3 length: 14 amino acids. The J segment lost 5 bases and the V segment lost 5 bases, leaving 4 bases of the junction unmatched. CDR3 in DNA: TGTGCCAGCAGCGCCCGGGACAGGGGGCACGAGCAGTACTTC. This codes for CASSARDRGHEQYF.

This clone was seen more than once but under ten times. The sample carries other DNA sequences with the same CDR3. V is TRBV2 and J is TRBJ1-1; D is uncertain. Germline CDR1 SNHLY, CDR2 FYNNEI. Trimming stripped 4 bases from V and 1 base from J, with 4 bases between. The CDR3 extends over 12 amino acids. CDR3 in amino acids: CASSAGNTEAFF. CDR3 bases: TGTGCCAGCAGTGCGGGGAACACTGAAGCTTTCTTT.

The CDR3 loop is CASSLRGKENTEAFF. The CDR3 bases are TGCGCCAGCAGCTTGCGGGGGAAAGAGAACACTGAAGCTTTCTTT. This rearrangement joins TRBV5-1 to TRBJ1-1; a weak D match, TRBD1 (5 bases). Germline CDR1 is SGHRS and CDR2 is YFSETQ. The CDR3 has 15 residues. V lost 1 base and J lost 1, with 11 bases in between.

The J gene is TRBJ2-1, the V gene TRBV18; 9 nucleotides agree with TRBD1. The germline gives CDR1 KGHSH, CDR2 LQKENI. V shed 3 bases, J shed 7 bases, and the junction held 7 bases outside the gene matches. This CDR3 is built from 15 residues. CDR3 sequence (DNA): TGTGCCAGCTCACCTCCGGGACAGGGTAGGAATGAGCAGTTCTTC. Its protein is CASSPPGQGRNEQFF.

The chain is built from TRBV19 and TRBJ1-2; 9 positions match TRBD1. The germline gives CDR1 LNHDA, CDR2 SQIVND (reference sequence). J lost 8 bases, V lost 10 bases, and 8 bases had no gene match. This CDR3 comprises 12 residues. The CDR3 DNA reads TGTGCCACGGGACAGGGTTCTCGGGGCTACACCTTC. Translating gives CATGQGSRGYTF.

The chain has TRBV27 and TRBJ2-3, with 9 bases that match TRBD1. The CDR3 sequence is 13 residues long. The V segment lost 6 bases and the J segment 3 bases; nucleotides outside the gene matches: 1. CDR1 is MNHEY, CDR2 SMNVEV, per germline (reference sequence). The chain's CDR3 is CASRGTGTDTQYF. DNA of the CDR3: TGTGCCAGCAGAGGGACAGGGACAGATACGCAGTATTTT.

The chain employs TRBV6-1 and TRBJ2-3; D is ambiguous. Trimming took off 3 bases at V and 3 bases at J, with 10 bases between the two ends. Germline CDR1 reads MNHNS; CDR2 reads SASEGT. The CDR3 covers 14 residues. CDR3 sequence reads: CASSDAPVTDTQYF. For the CDR3, the DNA is TGTGCCAGCAGTGACGCTCCAGTTACAGATACGCAGTATTTT.

On this clone: Other DNA sequences in the same sample also yield this CDR3. The rearrangement joins TRBV5-4 to TRBJ1-1; 8 nucleotides agree with TRBD1. Germline assignment: CDR1 SGHNT and CDR2 YYREEE (reference sequence). After removal of 4 bases from V and 1 base from J, the junction contained 3 bases not matched to a gene. The CDR3 is made up of 14 amino acids. Here the CDR3 reads CASSLDRANTEAFF. CDR3 coding DNA: TGTGCCAGCAGCCTGGACAGGGCGAACACTGAAGCTTTCTTT.

The chain couples TRBV2 to TRBJ2-1, with TRBD1 matching over 7 bases. V was pared by 10 bases and J by 4 bases, with 7 bases of the junction left unmatched. The CDR3 has 13 amino acids. Germline CDR1 reads SNHLY; CDR2 reads FYNNEI. The DNA for the CDR3 is TGTGCCACCGACAGGGAGAGGTACAATGAGCAGTTCTTC. Its protein is CATDRERYNEQFF. The full variable domain, in which reference TRBV2 and TRBJ2-1 provide the parts outside the CDR3, is EPEVTQTPSHQVTQMGQEVILRCVPISNHLYFYWYRQILGQKVEFLVSFYNNEISEKSEIFDDQFSVERPDGSNFTLKIRSTKLEDSAMYFCATDRERYNEQFFGPGTRLTVL.

The V gene is TRBV15, the J gene TRBJ1-4; unclear D gene. Per the germline V gene, CDR1 is LNHNV and CDR2 is YYDKDF (reference sequence). With 2 bases removed from V and 8 bases from J, the gap between germline ends came to 9 bases. The CDR3 sequence is 13 residues long. For the CDR3, the DNA is TGTGCCACCAGCAGATCCCCCTTGGAAAAACTGTTTTTT. The encoded protein is CATSRSPLEKLFF.

This clone was seen once. This same CDR3 is encoded by further DNA sequences in the sample. The rearrangement uses TRBV7-2 and TRBJ2-7; 12 bases line up with TRBD1. CDR3 size: 14 residues. V was clipped by 5 bases and J by 2 bases; unmatched bases: 1. Germline assignment: CDR1 SGHTA and CDR2 FQGNSA. The CDR3 loop reads CASSRDRGPYEQYF. Here the CDR3 DNA reads TGTGCCAGCAGCCGGGACAGGGGGCCCTACGAGCAGTACTTC.

This clone was recorded once. The chain employs TRBV7-2 and TRBJ1-5; D perhaps matches TRBD1 (6 bases). In germline, CDR1 is SGHTA, CDR2 FQGNSA. This CDR3 has 16 residues. V lost 2 bases and J lost 5, with 16 bases in between. CDR3 in DNA: TGTGCCAGCAGCTTAAGCGTCACAGGGTATCATCAGCCCCAGCATTTT. Translation gives CASSLSVTGYHQPQHF.

The J gene is TRBJ1-1, the V gene TRBV29-1; D may be TRBD1 (5 bases). V lost 3 bases and J 2 bases, leaving 13 bases between the germline ends. CDR3 size: 14 residues. Germline CDR1 reads SQVTM; CDR2 reads ANQGSEA. CDR3 in amino acids: CSVDRGQGNTEAFF. DNA of the CDR3: TGCAGCGTTGACCGTGGGCAGGGAAACACTGAAGCTTTCTTT.

This clone showed up just a few times. This CDR3 reads CASSPISSSGNTIYF. CDR3 coding DNA: TGTGCCAGCTCACCCATAAGTAGCTCTGGAAACACCATATATTTT. This chain uses TRBV18 with TRBJ1-3, with D unclear. V lost 3 bases to trimming and J lost 0 bases, with 9 bases between them. Germline V lookup: CDR1 KGHSH, CDR2 LQKENI. This CDR3 has 15 residues.

This sequence joins TRBV5-1 and TRBJ1-1; the D is unclear. Trimming cost V 0 bases and J 2 bases, with 17 bases left between them. Germline CDR1 reads SGHRS; CDR2 reads YFSETQ. The CDR3 is made up of 17 amino acids. The CDR3 coding sequence is TGCGCCAGCAGCTTGGTTGGGTCTAGGCCTTACAACACTGAAGCTTTCTTT. It specifies CASSLVGSRPYNTEAFF.

The V gene is TRBV5-1, the J gene TRBJ1-4; possibly TRBD1 for D (6 bases). V was trimmed by 2 bases and J by 1 base, leaving 12 bases between them. Germline V gives CDR1 SGHRS, CDR2 YFSETQ. The CDR3 length is 16 residues. CDR3 amino acids: CASSFNGGGTNEKLFF. The CDR3 DNA reads as TGCGCCAGCAGCTTTAATGGGGGCGGAACTAATGAAAAACTGTTTTTT.

V and J are TRBV4-1 and TRBJ1-6; D may be TRBD1 (5 bases). This CDR3 is 17 amino acids long. V lost 0 bases and J lost 0, with 9 bases in between. Per germline, CDR1 MGHRA and CDR2 YSYEKL. This CDR3 reads CASSQDRGGSYNSPLHF. The CDR3, as DNA: TGCGCCAGCAGCCAAGATCGCGGGGGCTCCTATAATTCACCCCTCCACTTT.

The chain joins TRBV3-1 (or the pseudogene TRBV3-2) to TRBJ1-1; D remains unclear. The CDR3 runs to 14 residues. Germline-derived CDR1 and CDR2 are LGHDT and YNNKEL (reference sequence). V was pared by 1 base and J by 5 bases, with 11 bases between. Here the CDR3 reads CASSQGGQNTEAFF. The CDR3, as DNA: TGTGCCAGCAGCCAAGGTGGGCAGAATACTGAAGCTTTCTTT.

This chain joins TRBV2 and TRBJ2-2, with 9 bases aligning to TRBD2. The CDR3 length is 16 residues. Germline V gene data show CDR1 as SNHLY and CDR2 as FYNNEI. Trimming at V came to 6 bases and at J to 0 bases, leaving 5 bases not matched to a gene. The CDR3 DNA sequence: TGTGCCAGCAGGCGGAGCGGGGGGCCGAACACCGGGGAGCTGTTTTTT. Its protein is CASRRSGGPNTGELFF. The full variable domain, rest sourced from reference TRBV2 and TRBJ2-2, is EPEVTQTPSHQVTQMGQEVILRCVPISNHLYFYWYRQILGQKVEFLVSFYNNEISEKSEIFDDQFSVERPDGSNFTLKIRSTKLEDSAMYFCASRRSGGPNTGELFFGEGSRLTVL.

The count of this clone is one. The rearrangement uses TRBV11-2 and TRBJ1-6, with 7 bases identical to TRBD1. Looked up from germline, CDR1 is SGHAT and CDR2 is FQNNGV. This CDR3 is built from 14 residues. V shed 5 bases and J 9 bases; nucleotides not matched to a gene: 7. CDR3 nucleotide sequence: TGTGCCAGCAGCCGACAGGGCCCCCCTTCACCCCTCCACTTT. As protein: CASSRQGPPSPLHF.

V is TRBV7-2 and J is TRBJ1-1; 7 nucleotides match TRBD1. CDR3 length: 15 amino acids. V gave up 5 bases and J gave up 7 bases; unmatched junction bases: 13. Germline V lookup: CDR1 SGHTA, CDR2 FQGNSA. The CDR3 DNA follows: TGTGCCAGCAGCCGGGAGGGGGCGCGGTATAATGAAGCTTTCTTT. Amino acid sequence: CASSREGARYNEAFF.

V usage is TRBV5-6 and J usage is TRBJ2-5; TRBD2 matches at 10 bases. The CDR3 spans 16 residues. The germline CDR1 and CDR2 sequences are SGHDT and YYEEEE. Trimming took 1 base from V and 1 from J; bases not matched to a gene: 4. Written as DNA, the CDR3 is TGTGCCAGCAGCTTGCAGCGGGGGGGCCTCCAAGAGACCCAGTACTTC. Its protein is CASSLQRGGLQETQYF.

This clone occurred once. J is TRBJ1-1 and V is TRBV28, with a possible D match to TRBD1 (5 bases). Per the germline V gene, CDR1 is MDHEN and CDR2 is SYDVKM. The V end lost 7 bases, the J end lost 5 bases, and 11 bases lay between the germline ends. CDR3 length equals 12 residues. In nucleotides, the CDR3 is TGTGCCAGCATCGCGGAGGGGACTGAAGCTTTCTTT. It encodes CASIAEGTEAFF.

The chain employs TRBV5-1 and TRBJ2-1; D unclear. V dropped 0 bases and J dropped 7 bases, with 5 bases sitting between them. Per the germline V gene, CDR1 is SGHRS and CDR2 is YFSETQ. The length of the CDR3 is 12 residues. The CDR3 region has the DNA TGCGCCAGCAGCTTGGTCATGAATGAGCAGTTCTTC. Translated, it gives CASSLVMNEQFF.